This T cell receptor (beta chain) was observed in a study of blood T cells in healthy people across ages. Germline CDR1 and CDR2: KGHSH and LQKENI. V lost 2 bases to trimming and J lost 3 bases, with 19 bases between them. This CDR3 is built from 17 residues. The use of a sample-barcoded 5' primer and a J-beta primer mix characterized a second PCR of about 7 to 12 cycles. TCRdb independently ran MiXCR on the 5' RACE reads; one entry per CDR3 protein. This sample carries about 720,000 distinct CDR3 sequences, approximately 21% of them seen once, and the ten largest clones take roughly 22%. Note on this clonotype: Antigen specificity is unknown.

Study results and limitations: Per-million-T-cell TCR beta diversity fell roughly linearly with age.

The clonotype comes from a man aged 65 to 85 in good health. The specimen was blood. This sequence joins TRBV18 and TRBJ2-5; weak D call: TRBD1 (5 bases). The CDR3 loop reads CASSPIMTVYGEETQYF. DNA of the CDR3: TGTGCCAGCTCACCAATTATGACAGTCTATGGGGAAGAGACCCAGTACTTC.